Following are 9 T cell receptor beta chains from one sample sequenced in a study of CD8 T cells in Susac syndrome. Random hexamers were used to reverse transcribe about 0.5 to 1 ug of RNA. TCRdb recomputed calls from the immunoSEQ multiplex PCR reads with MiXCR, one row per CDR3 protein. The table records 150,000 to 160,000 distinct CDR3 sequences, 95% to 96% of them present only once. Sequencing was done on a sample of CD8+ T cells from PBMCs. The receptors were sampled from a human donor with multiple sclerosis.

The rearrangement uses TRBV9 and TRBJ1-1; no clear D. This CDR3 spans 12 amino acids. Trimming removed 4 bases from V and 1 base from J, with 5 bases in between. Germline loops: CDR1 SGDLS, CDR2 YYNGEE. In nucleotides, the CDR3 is TGTGCCAGCAGCTCAGAGAACACTGAAGCTTTCTTT. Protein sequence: CASSSENTEAFF. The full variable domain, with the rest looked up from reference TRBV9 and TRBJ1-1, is DSGVTQTPKHLITATGQRVTLRCSPRSGDLSVYWYQQSLDQGLQFLIQYYNGEERAKGNILERFSAQQFPDLHSELNLSSLELGDSALYFCASSSENTEAFFGQGTRLTVV.

The CDR3 loop is CASSRGTEKLFF. CDR3 DNA sequence: TGTGCCAGCAGTCGCGGGACTGAAAAACTGTTTTTT. This chain joins TRBV12-3 or TRBV12-4 and TRBJ1-4; weak D call: TRBD1 (5 bases). Trimming left V 5 bases short and J 7 bases short, with 8 bases between. This CDR3 has 12 amino acids.

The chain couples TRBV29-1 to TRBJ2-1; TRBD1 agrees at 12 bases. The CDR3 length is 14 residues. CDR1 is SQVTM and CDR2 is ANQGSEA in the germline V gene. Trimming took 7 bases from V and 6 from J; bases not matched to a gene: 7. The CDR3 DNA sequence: TGCAGCGCCACCCGGGACAGGGGGCCCAATGAGCAGTTCTTC. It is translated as CSATRDRGPNEQFF.

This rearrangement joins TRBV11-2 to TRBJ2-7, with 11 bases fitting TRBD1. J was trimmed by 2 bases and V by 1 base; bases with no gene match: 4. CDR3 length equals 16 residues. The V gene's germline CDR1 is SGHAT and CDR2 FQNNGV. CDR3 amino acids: CASSLVGGQGAYEQYF. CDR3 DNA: TGTGCCAGCAGCTTAGTAGGGGGACAGGGGGCCTACGAGCAGTACTTC.

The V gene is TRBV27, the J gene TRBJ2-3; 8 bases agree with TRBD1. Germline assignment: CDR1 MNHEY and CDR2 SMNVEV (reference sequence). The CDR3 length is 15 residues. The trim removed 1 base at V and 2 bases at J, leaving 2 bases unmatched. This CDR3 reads CASSLWGQVTDTQYF. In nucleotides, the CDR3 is TGTGCCAGCAGTTTATGGGGACAGGTCACAGATACGCAGTATTTT.

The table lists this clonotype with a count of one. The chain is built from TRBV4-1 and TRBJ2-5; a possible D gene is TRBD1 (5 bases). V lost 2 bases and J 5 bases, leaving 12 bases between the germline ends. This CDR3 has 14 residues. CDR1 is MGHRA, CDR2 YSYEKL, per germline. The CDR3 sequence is CASSQTAGLETQYF. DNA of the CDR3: TGCGCCAGCAGCCAAACGGCAGGGCTGGAGACCCAGTACTTC.

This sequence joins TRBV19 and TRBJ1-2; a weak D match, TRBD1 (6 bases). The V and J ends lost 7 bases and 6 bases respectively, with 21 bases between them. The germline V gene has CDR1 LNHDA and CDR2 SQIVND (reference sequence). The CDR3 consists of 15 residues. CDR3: CASTQLTGQIDGYTF. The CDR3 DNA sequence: TGTGCCAGTACCCAACTTACGGGACAAATAGATGGCTACACCTTC.

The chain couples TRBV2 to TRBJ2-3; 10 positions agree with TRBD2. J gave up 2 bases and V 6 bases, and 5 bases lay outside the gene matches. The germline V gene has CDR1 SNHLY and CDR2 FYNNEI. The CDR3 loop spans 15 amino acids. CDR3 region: CASRWSGGATDTQYF. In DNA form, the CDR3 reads TGTGCCAGCAGATGGAGCGGGGGGGCCACAGATACGCAGTATTTT.

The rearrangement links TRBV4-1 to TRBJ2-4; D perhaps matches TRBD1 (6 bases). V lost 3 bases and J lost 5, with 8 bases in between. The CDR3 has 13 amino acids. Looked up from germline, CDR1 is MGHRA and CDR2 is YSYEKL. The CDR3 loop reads CASSQKGENIQYF. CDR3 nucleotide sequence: TGCGCCAGCAGCCAGAAGGGGGAAAACATTCAGTACTTC.